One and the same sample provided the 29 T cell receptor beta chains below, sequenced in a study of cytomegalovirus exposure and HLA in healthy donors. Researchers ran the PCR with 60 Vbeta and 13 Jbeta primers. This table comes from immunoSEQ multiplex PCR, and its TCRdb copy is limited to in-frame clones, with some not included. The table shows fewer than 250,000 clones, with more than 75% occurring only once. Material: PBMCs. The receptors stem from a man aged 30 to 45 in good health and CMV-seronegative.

The CDR3: CAISSGRFDNEQFF. In DNA, the CDR3 is TGTGCCATCTCCTCCGGGAGATTCGACAATGAGCAGTTCTTC. The gene calls are TRBV28 and TRBJ2-1, with D possibly being TRBD2 (6 bases). Germline lookup yields CDR1 MDHEN and CDR2 SYDVKM. This CDR3 has 14 amino acids. V was pared by 10 bases and J by 5 bases, with 18 bases between.

CDR3 nucleotide sequence: TGTGCCAGCAGTTCGACGGACAGGGTGGTATTCAAGCAGTACTTC. Protein: CASSSTDRVVFKQYF. The chain carries TRBV28 and TRBJ2-7, with 8 bases that match TRBD1. V gave up 4 bases and J gave up 8 bases; unmatched junction bases: 13. The CDR3 covers 15 residues. The germline CDR1 and CDR2 sequences are MDHEN and SYDVKM.

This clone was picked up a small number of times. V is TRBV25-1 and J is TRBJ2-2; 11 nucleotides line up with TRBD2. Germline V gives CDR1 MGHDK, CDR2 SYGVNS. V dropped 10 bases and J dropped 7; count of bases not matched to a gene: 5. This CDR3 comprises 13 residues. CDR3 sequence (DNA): TGTGCCACCCTAGCGGGGGGCGGCGGGGAGCTGTTTTTT. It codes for CATLAGGGGELFF.

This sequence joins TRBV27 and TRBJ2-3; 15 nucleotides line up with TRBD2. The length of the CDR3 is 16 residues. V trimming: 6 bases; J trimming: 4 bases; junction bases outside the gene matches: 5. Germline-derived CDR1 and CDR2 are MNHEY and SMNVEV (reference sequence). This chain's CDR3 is CASRTGTSGGSDTQYF. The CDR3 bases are TGTGCCAGCAGAACGGGGACTAGCGGGGGGTCAGATACGCAGTATTTT.

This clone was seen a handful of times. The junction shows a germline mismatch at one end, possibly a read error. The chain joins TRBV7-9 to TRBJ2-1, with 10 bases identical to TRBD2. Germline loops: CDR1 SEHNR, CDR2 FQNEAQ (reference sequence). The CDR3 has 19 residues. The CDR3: CSSSSWIQRGGHSYNEQFF. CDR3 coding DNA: TGTTCCAGCAGCTCTTGGATCCAGCGGGGGGGACACTCCTACAATGAGCAGTTCTTC.

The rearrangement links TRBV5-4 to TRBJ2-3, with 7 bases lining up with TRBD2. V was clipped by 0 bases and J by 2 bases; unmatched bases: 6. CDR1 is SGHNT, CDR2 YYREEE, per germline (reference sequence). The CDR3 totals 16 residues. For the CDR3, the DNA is TGTGCCAGCAGCTTGGGAACTAGCGACCACACAGATACGCAGTATTTT. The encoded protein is CASSLGTSDHTDTQYF.

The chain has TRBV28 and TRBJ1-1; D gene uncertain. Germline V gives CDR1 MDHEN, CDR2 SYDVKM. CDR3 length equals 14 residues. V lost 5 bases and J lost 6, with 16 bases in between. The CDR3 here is CASSTIGRGAEAFF. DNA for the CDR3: TGTGCCAGCAGTACAATCGGGAGAGGCGCTGAAGCTTTCTTT. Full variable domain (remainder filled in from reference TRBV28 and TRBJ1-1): DVKVTQSSRYLVKRTGEKVFLECVQDMDHENMFWYRQDPGLGLRLIYFSYDVKMKEKGDIPEGYSVSREKKERFSLILESASTNQTSMYLCASSTIGRGAEAFFGQGTRLTVV.

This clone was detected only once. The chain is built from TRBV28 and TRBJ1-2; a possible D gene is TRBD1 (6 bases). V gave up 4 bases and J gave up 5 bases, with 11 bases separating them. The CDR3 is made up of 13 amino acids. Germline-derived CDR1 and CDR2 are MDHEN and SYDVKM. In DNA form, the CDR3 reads TGTGCCAGCAGTTCCCCGAGGGGGTATGGCTACACCTTC. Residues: CASSSPRGYGYTF.

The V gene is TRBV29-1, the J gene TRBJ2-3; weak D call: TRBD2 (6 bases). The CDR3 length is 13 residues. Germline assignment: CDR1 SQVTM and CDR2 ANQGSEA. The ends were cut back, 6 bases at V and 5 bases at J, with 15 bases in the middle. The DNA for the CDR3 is TGCAGCGTCCCGGGACTCTCGGGAGATACGCAGTATTTT. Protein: CSVPGLSGDTQYF.

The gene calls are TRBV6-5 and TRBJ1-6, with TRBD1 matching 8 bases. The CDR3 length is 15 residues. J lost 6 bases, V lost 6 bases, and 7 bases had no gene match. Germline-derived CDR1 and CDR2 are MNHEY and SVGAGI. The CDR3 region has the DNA TGTGCCAGCAGAACAGGGGGTCCCTCTAATTCACCCCTCCACTTT. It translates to CASRTGGPSNSPLHF.

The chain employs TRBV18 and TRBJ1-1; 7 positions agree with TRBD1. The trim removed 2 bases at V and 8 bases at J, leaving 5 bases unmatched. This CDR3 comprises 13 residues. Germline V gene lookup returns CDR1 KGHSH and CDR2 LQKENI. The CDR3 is CASSPYDRAEAFF. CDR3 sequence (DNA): TGTGCCAGCTCACCATACGACAGGGCGGAAGCTTTCTTT. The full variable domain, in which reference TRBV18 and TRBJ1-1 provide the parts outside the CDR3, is NAGVMQNPRHLVRRRGQEARLRCSPMKGHSHVYWYRQLPEEGLKFMVYLQKENIIDESGMPKERFSAEFPKEGPSILRIQQVVRGDSAAYFCASSPYDRAEAFFGQGTRLTVV.

In nucleotides, the CDR3 is TGTGCCAGCAGTGGAGGGACAGCCCCTTACTATGGCTACACCTTC. Its translation: CASSGGTAPYYGYTF. The V and J genes are TRBV25-1 and TRBJ1-2; 7 bases align to TRBD1. The V gene end was trimmed by 4 bases and the J gene end by 3 bases; junction bases not matched to a gene: 8. The CDR3 is 15 residues long. Germline V gene sequence: CDR1 MGHDK, CDR2 SYGVNS.

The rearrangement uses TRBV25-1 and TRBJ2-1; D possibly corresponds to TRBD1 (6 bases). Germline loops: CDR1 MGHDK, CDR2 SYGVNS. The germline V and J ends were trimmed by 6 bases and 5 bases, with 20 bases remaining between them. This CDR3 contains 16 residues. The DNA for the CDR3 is TGTGCCAGCAGAGACACCATGACAGGTACGGACAATGAGCAGTTCTTC. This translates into CASRDTMTGTDNEQFF.

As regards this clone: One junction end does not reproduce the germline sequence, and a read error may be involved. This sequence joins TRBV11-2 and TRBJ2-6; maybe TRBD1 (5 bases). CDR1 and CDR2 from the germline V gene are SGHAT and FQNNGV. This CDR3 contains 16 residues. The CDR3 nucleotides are TGTGCCAGCAGCTTAGGCGCCAAGCCTGGGGCCAACGCCCTGACTTTC. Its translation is CASSLGAKPGANALTF. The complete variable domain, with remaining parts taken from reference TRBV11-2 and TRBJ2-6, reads EAGVAQSPRYKIIEKRQSVAFWCNPISGHATLYWYQQILGQGPKLLIQFQNNGVVDDSQLPKDRFSAERLKGVDSTLKIQPAKLEDSAVYLCASSLGAKPGANALTFGAGSRLTVL.

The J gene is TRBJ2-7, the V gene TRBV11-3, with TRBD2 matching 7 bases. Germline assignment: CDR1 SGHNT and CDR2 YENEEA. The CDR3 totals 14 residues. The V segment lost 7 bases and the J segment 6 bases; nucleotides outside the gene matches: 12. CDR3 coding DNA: TGTGCCAGCACCCCGGGCGGGAGCTGCTGCGAGCAGTACTTC. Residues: CASTPGGSCCEQYF. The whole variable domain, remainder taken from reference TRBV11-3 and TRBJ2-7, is EAGVVQSPRYKIIEKKQPVAFWCNPISGHNTLYWYLQNLGQGPELLIRYENEEAVDDSQLPKDRFSAERLKGVDSTLKIQPAELGDSAVYLCASTPGGSCCEQYFGPGTRLTVT.

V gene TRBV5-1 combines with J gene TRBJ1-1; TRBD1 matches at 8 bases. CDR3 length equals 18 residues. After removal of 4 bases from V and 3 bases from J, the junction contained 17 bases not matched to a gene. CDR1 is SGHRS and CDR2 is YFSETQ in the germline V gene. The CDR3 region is CASSPTPGGAGRDTEAFF. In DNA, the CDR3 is TGCGCCAGCAGCCCCACCCCAGGGGGCGCGGGAAGAGACACTGAAGCTTTCTTT.

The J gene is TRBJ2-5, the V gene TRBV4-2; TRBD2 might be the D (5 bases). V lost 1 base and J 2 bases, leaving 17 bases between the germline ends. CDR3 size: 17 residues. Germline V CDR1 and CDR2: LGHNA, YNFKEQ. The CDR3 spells CASSQGAQLSGQETQYF. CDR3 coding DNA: TGTGCCAGCAGCCAAGGGGCCCAATTGTCGGGGCAAGAGACCCAGTACTTC.

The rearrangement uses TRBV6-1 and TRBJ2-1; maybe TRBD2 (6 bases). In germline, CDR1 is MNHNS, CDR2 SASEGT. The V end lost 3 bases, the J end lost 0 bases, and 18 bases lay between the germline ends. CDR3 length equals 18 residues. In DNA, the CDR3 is TGTGCCAGCAGTGACCGGCTAGCGCTGGAGAGCTCCTACAATGAGCAGTTCTTC. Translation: CASSDRLALESSYNEQFF.

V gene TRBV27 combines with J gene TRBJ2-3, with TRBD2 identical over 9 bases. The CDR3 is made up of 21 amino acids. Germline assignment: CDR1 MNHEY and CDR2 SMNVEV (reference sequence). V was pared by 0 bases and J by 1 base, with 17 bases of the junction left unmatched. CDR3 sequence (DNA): TGTGCCAGCAGTTTATCGTTCGGGGCAACGTTTAGCGGGAGCCGCACAGATACGCAGTATTTT. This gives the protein CASSLSFGATFSGSRTDTQYF.

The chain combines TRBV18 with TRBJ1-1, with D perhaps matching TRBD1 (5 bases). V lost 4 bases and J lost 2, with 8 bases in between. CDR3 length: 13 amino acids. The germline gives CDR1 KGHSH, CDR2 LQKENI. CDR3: CASSRTGNTEAFF. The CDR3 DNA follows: TGTGCCAGCTCACGCACAGGTAACACTGAAGCTTTCTTT.

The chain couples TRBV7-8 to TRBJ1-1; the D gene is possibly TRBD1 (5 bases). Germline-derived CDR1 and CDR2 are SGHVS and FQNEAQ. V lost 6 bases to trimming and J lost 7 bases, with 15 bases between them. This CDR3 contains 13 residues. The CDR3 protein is CASSTGTPNEAFF. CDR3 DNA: TGTGCCAGCAGTACAGGTACCCCTAATGAAGCTTTCTTT.

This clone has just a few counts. In DNA, the CDR3 is TGTGCCAGCAGGAGCAGGGGGTTTTCACCCCTCCACTTT. Translation gives CASRSRGFSPLHF. The chain recombines TRBV6-5 with TRBJ1-6, with 7 bases identical to TRBD1. Germline-derived CDR1 and CDR2 are MNHEY and SVGAGI. The CDR3 is made up of 13 amino acids. The V gene end was trimmed by 6 bases and the J gene end by 9 bases; junction bases not matched to a gene: 5.

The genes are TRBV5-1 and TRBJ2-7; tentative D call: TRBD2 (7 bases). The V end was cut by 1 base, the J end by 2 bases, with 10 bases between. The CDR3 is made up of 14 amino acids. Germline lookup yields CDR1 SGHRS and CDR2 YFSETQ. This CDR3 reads CASSLWGGPYEQYF. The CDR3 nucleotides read TGCGCCAGCAGCTTGTGGGGGGGCCCCTACGAGCAGTACTTC.

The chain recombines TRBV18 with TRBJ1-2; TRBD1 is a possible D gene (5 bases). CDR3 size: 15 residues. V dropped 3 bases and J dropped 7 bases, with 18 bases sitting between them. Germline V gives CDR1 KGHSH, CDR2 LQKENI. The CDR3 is CASSPTTVEDGGYTF. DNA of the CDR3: TGTGCCAGCTCACCGACGACAGTAGAGGACGGTGGCTACACCTTC. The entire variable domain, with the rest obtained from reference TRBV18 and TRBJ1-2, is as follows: NAGVMQNPRHLVRRRGQEARLRCSPMKGHSHVYWYRQLPEEGLKFMVYLQKENIIDESGMPKERFSAEFPKEGPSILRIQQVVRGDSAAYFCASSPTTVEDGGYTFGSGTRLTVV.

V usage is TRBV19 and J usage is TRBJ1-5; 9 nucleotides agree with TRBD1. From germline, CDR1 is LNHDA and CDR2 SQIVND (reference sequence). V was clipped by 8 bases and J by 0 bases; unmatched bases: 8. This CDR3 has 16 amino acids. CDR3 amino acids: CASSGTGFYSNQPQHF. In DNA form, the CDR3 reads TGTGCCAGTTCCGGGACAGGGTTCTATAGCAATCAGCCCCAGCATTTT.

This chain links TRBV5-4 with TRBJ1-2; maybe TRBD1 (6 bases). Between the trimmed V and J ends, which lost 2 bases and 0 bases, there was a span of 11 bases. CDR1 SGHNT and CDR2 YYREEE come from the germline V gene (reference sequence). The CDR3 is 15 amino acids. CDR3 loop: CASSFEAGANYGYTF. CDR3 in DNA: TGTGCCAGCAGCTTTGAGGCAGGGGCTAACTATGGCTACACCTTC.

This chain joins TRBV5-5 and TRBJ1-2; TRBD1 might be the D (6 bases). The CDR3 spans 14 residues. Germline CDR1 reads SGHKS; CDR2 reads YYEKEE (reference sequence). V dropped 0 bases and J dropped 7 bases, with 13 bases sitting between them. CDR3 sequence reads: CASSLGQGRSGYTF. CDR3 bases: TGTGCCAGCAGCTTGGGCCAGGGGCGCAGTGGCTACACCTTC.

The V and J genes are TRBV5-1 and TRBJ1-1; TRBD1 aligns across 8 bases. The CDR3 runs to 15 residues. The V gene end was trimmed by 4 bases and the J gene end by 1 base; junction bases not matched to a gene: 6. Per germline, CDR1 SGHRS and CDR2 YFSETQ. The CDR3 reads CASSLGGTGNTEAFF. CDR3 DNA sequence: TGCGCCAGCAGCCTCGGCGGGACAGGGAACACTGAAGCTTTCTTT.

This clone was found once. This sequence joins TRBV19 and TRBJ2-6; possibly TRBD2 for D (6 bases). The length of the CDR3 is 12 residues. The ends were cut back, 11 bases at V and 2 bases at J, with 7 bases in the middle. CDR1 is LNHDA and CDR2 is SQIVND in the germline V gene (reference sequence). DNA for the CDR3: TGTGCCGGGGGGACTGGGGCCAACGTCCTGACTTTC. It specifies CAGGTGANVLTF.